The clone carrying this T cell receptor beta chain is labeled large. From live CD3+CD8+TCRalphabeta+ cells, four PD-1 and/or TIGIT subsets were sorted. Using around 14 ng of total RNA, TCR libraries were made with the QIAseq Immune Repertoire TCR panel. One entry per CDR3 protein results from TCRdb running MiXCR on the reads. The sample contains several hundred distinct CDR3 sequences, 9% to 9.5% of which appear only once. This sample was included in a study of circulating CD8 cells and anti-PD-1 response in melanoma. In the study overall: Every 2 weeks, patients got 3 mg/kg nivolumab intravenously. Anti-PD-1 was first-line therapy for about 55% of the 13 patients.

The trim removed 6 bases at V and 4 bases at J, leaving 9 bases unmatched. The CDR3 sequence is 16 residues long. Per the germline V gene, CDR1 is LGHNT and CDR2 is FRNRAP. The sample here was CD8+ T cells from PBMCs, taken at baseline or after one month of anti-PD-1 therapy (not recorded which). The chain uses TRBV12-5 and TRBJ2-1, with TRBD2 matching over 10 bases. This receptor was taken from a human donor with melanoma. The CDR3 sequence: CASGPEGLARYNEQFF. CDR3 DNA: TGTGCTAGTGGGCCAGAGGGACTAGCGCGGTACAATGAGCAGTTCTTC.